The 16 T cell receptor beta chains listed next were all sequenced from one sample in a study of identical twins. In TCRdb, the 5' RACE reads were re-called with MiXCR into one record per CDR3 protein. This sample has hundreds of thousands of distinct CDR3 sequences, with 5.5% to 6.5% found just once. The material sequenced was naive T cells sorted from blood. These receptors were taken from a man aged 18 to 30 in good health.

This clonotype appeared a few times. The chain recombines TRBV6-1 with TRBJ2-1; 7 bases line up with TRBD2. Germline CDR1 MNHNS, CDR2 SASEGT. Losses at the gene ends were 6 bases for V and 4 bases for J; bases not matched to a gene: 12. The CDR3 is 16 residues long. CDR3 coding DNA: TGTGCCAGCAGCCCGGAGGGACTAAGGCCGTACAATGAGCAGTTCTTC. Its protein is CASSPEGLRPYNEQFF.

V gene TRBV3-1 combines with J gene TRBJ2-5; 10 bases map to TRBD2. CDR3 length: 15 amino acids. CDR1 and CDR2 (germline): LGHDT, YNNKEL (reference sequence). The ends lost 0 bases at V and 3 bases at J; junction bases unmatched: 1. The CDR3 sequence is CASSQEGTSEETQYF. DNA of the CDR3: TGTGCCAGCAGCCAAGAGGGGACTAGCGAAGAGACCCAGTACTTC.

This clonotype has ten or more counts. This chain connects TRBV4-3 to TRBJ2-1; no definite D call. Trimming removed 1 base at V and 3 bases at J, with 19 bases between. Germline CDR1 is LGHNA and CDR2 is YSLEER. This CDR3 spans 18 amino acids. The CDR3 DNA sequence: TGCGCCAGCAGCCAAGGTGGGGTCCGCGGAACCCTCTACAATGAGCAGTTCTTC. It encodes CASSQGGVRGTLYNEQFF.

Many counts were recorded for this clonotype. The rearrangement uses TRBV30 and TRBJ2-7; D could derive from TRBD1 or TRBD2 (5 bases each). Germline V gives CDR1 GTSNPN, CDR2 SVGIG (reference sequence). The CDR3 totals 13 residues. V lost 2 bases to trimming and J lost 5 bases, with 13 bases between them. CDR3: CAWSRLGVDEQYV. The CDR3 bases are TGTGCCTGGAGTAGGTTGGGGGTAGACGAGCAGTACGTC.

In its sample, this clonotype was seen many times. The chain combines TRBV4-1 with TRBJ1-1; D remains unclear. Trimming left V 10 bases short and J 5 bases short, with 11 bases between. Germline CDR1 reads MGHRA; CDR2 reads YSYEKL. The CDR3 covers 11 residues. The CDR3 DNA reads TGCGCCACCGCAAGCCTAACTGAAGCTTTCTTT. It encodes CATASLTEAFF.

This clonotype was detected ten times or more. The chain recombines TRBV15 with TRBJ2-3, with TRBD2 as a possible D gene (6 bases). Per the germline V gene, CDR1 is LNHNV and CDR2 is YYDKDF (reference sequence). This CDR3 contains 14 residues. Trimming shortened V by 0 bases and J by 7 bases, and 11 bases separated the two germline ends. Written as DNA, the CDR3 is TGTGCCACCAGCAGAGATCCTAGCGAGTATACGCAGTATTTT. Encoded protein: CATSRDPSEYTQYF.

This clonotype showed up just a few times. The CDR3 sequence is CASSASGLAGHNEQFF. CDR3 nucleotide sequence: TGTGCCAGCAGCGCCTCAGGGCTAGCGGGGCACAATGAGCAGTTCTTC. This chain connects TRBV9 to TRBJ2-1; 9 nucleotides agree with TRBD2. The junction had 9 bases not matched to a gene; V was cut back by 3 bases and J by 5 bases. The CDR3 has 16 amino acids. In germline, CDR1 is SGDLS, CDR2 YYNGEE.

The chain has TRBV3-1 and TRBJ2-1; 12 bases map to TRBD2. There are 15 residues in the CDR3. From germline, CDR1 is LGHDT and CDR2 YNNKEL (reference sequence). V gave up 5 bases and J gave up 10 bases; unmatched junction bases: 9. This CDR3 reads CASSSLAGGMSEQFF. The CDR3 DNA reads as TGTGCCAGCAGCTCTCTAGCGGGAGGGATGAGCGAGCAGTTCTTC.

This clonotype has a count of ten or more. This chain joins TRBV29-1 and TRBJ2-7; D gene unclear. This CDR3 is 12 amino acids long. V dropped 6 bases and J dropped 2 bases, with 11 bases sitting between them. Germline V lookup: CDR1 SQVTM, CDR2 ANQGSEA. The DNA of the CDR3 is TGCAGCGTGGCGCTTCCAACCTACGAGCAGTACTTC. Encoded protein: CSVALPTYEQYF.

This clonotype was counted at least ten times. The J gene is TRBJ2-1, the V gene TRBV12-3 or TRBV12-4, with 11 bases aligning to TRBD2. The junction had 9 bases not matched to a gene; V was cut back by 7 bases and J by 7 bases. This CDR3 has 15 amino acids. The CDR3 sequence is CASTFLAGGPNEQFF. CDR3 nucleotides: TGTGCCAGCACTTTCTTAGCGGGAGGGCCGAATGAGCAGTTCTTC.

This clonotype was counted ten times or more. The V call is TRBV5-1, the J call TRBJ2-7; maybe TRBD1 (6 bases). The CDR3 consists of 13 residues. V dropped 0 bases and J dropped 4 bases, with 8 bases sitting between them. The germline V gene encodes CDR1 SGHRS and CDR2 YFSETQ. The DNA for the CDR3 is TGCGCCAGCAGCTTGGGGGGGCAGTACGAGCAGTACTTC. Protein product: CASSLGGQYEQYF.

This clonotype was observed a few times. This chain uses TRBV29-1 with TRBJ2-5; D is tentatively TRBD1 or TRBD2 (5 bases each). In germline, CDR1 is SQVTM, CDR2 ANQGSEA. CDR3 length: 16 amino acids. The germline V and J ends were trimmed by 4 bases and 4 bases, with 22 bases remaining between them. The CDR3 is CSVGIVEGSLRETQYF. CDR3 DNA: TGCAGCGTTGGGATAGTAGAGGGGTCACTGCGAGAGACCCAGTACTTC.

This clonotype was observed many times. The chain recombines TRBV20-1 with TRBJ1-5; D is possibly TRBD1 (6 bases). This CDR3 spans 14 amino acids. Looked up from germline, CDR1 is DFQATT and CDR2 is SNEGSKA (reference sequence). Trimming took 1 base from V and 1 from J, leaving 8 bases between them. Written as DNA, the CDR3 is TGCAGTGCTAGAGGAGACAGGAGCAATCAGCCCCAGCATTTT. Residues: CSARGDRSNQPQHF.

This clonotype was counted at least ten times. The V call is TRBV6-5, the J call TRBJ2-1, with 9 bases aligning to TRBD2. CDR1 is MNHEY, CDR2 SVGAGI, per germline. The CDR3 is 15 residues long. Unmatched junction bases numbered 8, after V lost 3 bases and J lost 8 bases. The CDR3: CASSYRDSGSYEQFF. The DNA of the CDR3 is TGTGCCAGCAGTTATCGAGATAGCGGGAGCTATGAGCAGTTCTTC.

The CDR3 sequence: CASTLVGTINEQYF. DNA of the CDR3: TGTGCCAGCACCCTAGTCGGGACAATCAACGAGCAGTACTTC. The J gene is TRBJ2-7, the V gene TRBV12-3 or TRBV12-4, with D perhaps TRBD1 (6 bases). The CDR3 length is 14 residues. V was cut by 7 bases and J by 5 bases, with 18 bases left in between.

This clonotype has at least ten counts. The chain is built from TRBV24-1 and TRBJ2-3, with 7 bases fitting TRBD2. CDR1 and CDR2 from the germline V gene are KGHDR and SFDVKD. J lost 3 bases, V lost 6 bases, and 11 bases had no gene match. There are 16 residues in the CDR3. Written as DNA, the CDR3 is TGTGCCACCAGTTTTTTTGGCGGGAGCCGAACAGATACGCAGTATTTT. Translation gives CATSFFGGSRTDTQYF.